These 28 T cell receptor beta chains were all obtained from the same sample, sequenced in a study of neurological immune-mediated disorders (dated by TCRdb to about 2019). Library construction relied on 5' RACE. TCRdb records Illumina HiSeq 2500 as the sequencer. TCRdb applied fastp at Q25 and MiXCR to the public reads, then kept only in-frame beta chains. Under each unique CDR3 protein, matching rows form one entry showing the most common genes and DNA. Across this sample there are around 70,000 distinct CDR3 sequences, with 3.2% seen only once. Jointly, the top ten make up 4% to 6.5% of the sample. The sequenced sample consisted of PBMCs. The receptors stem from a woman between 45 and 65 years old with multiple sclerosis.

This clonotype was seen many times. This may be a read error: a much more frequent sequence differs by one nucleotide. The chain couples TRBV5-1 to TRBJ1-2; no reliable D call. V dropped 0 bases and J dropped 1 base, with 7 bases sitting between them. The CDR3 spans 14 residues. Germline-derived CDR1 and CDR2 are SGHRS and YFSETQ. As DNA, the CDR3 is TGCGCCAGCAGCTTGGGAAAAAATAACTATGGCTACACCTTC. This codes for CASSLGKNNYGYTF. Full variable domain (rest looked up from reference TRBV5-1 and TRBJ1-2): KAGVTQTPRYLIKTRGQQVTLSCSPISGHRSVSWYQQTPGQGLQFLFEYFSETQRNKGNFPGRFSGRQFSNSRSEMNVSTLELGDSALYLCASSLGKNNYGYTFGSGTRLTVV.

This clonotype was observed at least ten times. The CDR3 spells CASSISGTGGAETQYF. CDR3 in DNA: TGCGCCAGCAGCATCTCCGGGACAGGGGGCGCGGAGACCCAGTACTTC. This chain uses TRBV5-1 with TRBJ2-5, with 12 bases identical to TRBD1. Trimming removed 4 bases from V and 5 bases from J; junction bases left unmatched: 9. Germline V gives CDR1 SGHRS, CDR2 YFSETQ. The CDR3 covers 16 residues.

This clonotype was counted many times. The chain uses TRBV28 and TRBJ1-5; no clear D gene. From germline, CDR1 is MDHEN and CDR2 SYDVKM. The germline V and J ends were trimmed by 4 bases and 14 bases, with 15 bases remaining between them. The CDR3 runs 12 residues. The CDR3 sequence: CASSSLREGKHF. CDR3 nucleotide sequence: TGTGCCAGCAGTTCCTTAAGGGAGGGCAAGCATTTT.

There are many counts of this clonotype. This sequence joins TRBV6-6 and TRBJ2-2; 7 nucleotides match TRBD1. The CDR3 is 15 residues long. Germline assignment: CDR1 MNHNY and CDR2 SVGAGI (reference sequence). Trimming took 7 bases from V and 3 from J; bases not matched to a gene: 8. CDR3 amino acids: CASTHTGDDTGELFF. The CDR3 DNA reads TGTGCCAGCACCCACACAGGGGACGACACCGGGGAGCTGTTTTTT.

This clonotype showed up many times. The chain links TRBV27 to TRBJ1-5; 7 positions agree with TRBD1. Germline assignment: CDR1 MNHEY and CDR2 SMNVEV (reference sequence). The CDR3 length is 12 residues. Germline trimming cut 8 bases from V and 6 bases from J; bases unmatched to any gene: 4. The CDR3 sequence: CASQGVGQPQHF. For the CDR3, the DNA is TGTGCCAGCCAGGGGGTGGGTCAGCCCCAGCATTTT.

Many counts were recorded for this clonotype. V and J are TRBV7-2 and TRBJ1-2, with D possibly being TRBD1 (5 bases). The CDR3 is 15 amino acids. V gave up 1 base and J gave up 8 bases, with 17 bases separating them. Germline V lookup: CDR1 SGHTA, CDR2 FQGNSA. The CDR3 nucleotides are TGTGCCAGCAGCTTAGGGCCAGGGCCCTTTTCGGGCTACACCTTC. It codes for CASSLGPGPFSGYTF.

This clonotype was counted ten times or more. This chain links TRBV6-5 with TRBJ1-6, with D perhaps TRBD1 (5 bases). The V gene lost 0 bases and the J gene lost 1 base, with 13 bases spanning the gap. The CDR3 contains 18 residues. CDR1 and CDR2 from the germline V gene are MNHEY and SVGAGI. CDR3 sequence reads: CASSYSGEGMSYNSPLHF. The CDR3 DNA reads TGTGCCAGCAGTTACTCGGGGGAGGGAATGTCCTATAATTCACCCCTCCACTTT.

At least ten counts were recorded for this clonotype. The chain joins TRBV20-1 to TRBJ2-5; D unresolved. Germline values: CDR1 DFQATT, CDR2 SNEGSKA (reference sequence). Trimming took off 1 base at V and 2 bases at J, with 11 bases between the two ends. The CDR3 length is 14 residues. CDR3 amino acids: CSARVMRMQETQYF. Here the CDR3 DNA reads TGCAGTGCTAGAGTTATGAGGATGCAAGAGACCCAGTACTTC.

Ten or more counts support this clonotype. This sequence joins TRBV29-1 and TRBJ1-1, with TRBD1 matching 7 bases. From germline, CDR1 is SQVTM and CDR2 ANQGSEA. Trimming at V came to 6 bases and at J to 2 bases, leaving 15 bases not matched to a gene. The CDR3 runs 16 residues. CDR3 coding DNA: TGCAGCGTGGTTGGGGGGCACAGACAGGGCAACACTGAAGCTTTCTTT. As protein: CSVVGGHRQGNTEAFF.

The table lists this clonotype with many counts. The chain uses TRBV12-3 or TRBV12-4 and TRBJ2-5; no definite D call. V dropped 3 bases and J dropped 2 bases, with 7 bases sitting between them. This CDR3 has 13 amino acids. The CDR3: CASSFMRQETQYF. The DNA for the CDR3 is TGTGCCAGCAGTTTCATGCGGCAAGAGACCCAGTACTTC.

This clonotype was seen repeatedly, ten times or more. The rearrangement uses TRBV12-3 or TRBV12-4 and TRBJ1-1; D unclear. The CDR3 totals 15 residues. V was cut by 5 bases and J by 2 bases, with 15 bases left in between. CDR3 bases: TGTGCCAGCAGTCCGGAGGTGCCAACTAACACTGAAGCTTTCTTT. Protein: CASSPEVPTNTEAFF.

This clonotype has at least ten counts. The rearrangement joins TRBV20-1 to TRBJ2-7; 10 nucleotides align to TRBD1. The CDR3 loop spans 14 amino acids. CDR1 DFQATT and CDR2 SNEGSKA come from the germline V gene (reference sequence). After removal of 5 bases from V and 6 bases from J, the junction contained 10 bases not matched to a gene. The CDR3 sequence: CSAEPGQGTIEQYF. In DNA form, the CDR3 reads TGCAGTGCTGAACCGGGACAGGGGACAATCGAGCAGTACTTC.

This clonotype was seen at least ten times. The V gene is TRBV5-5, the J gene TRBJ2-7; 10 bases agree with TRBD2. Germline V CDR1 and CDR2: SGHKS, YYEKEE (reference sequence). With 4 bases clipped from V and 0 bases from J, the junction kept 7 bases outside the gene matches. The length of the CDR3 is 16 residues. Here the CDR3 reads CASSRPTSGTSYEQYF. The DNA for the CDR3 is TGTGCCAGCAGCCGGCCTACTAGCGGGACCTCCTACGAGCAGTACTTC.

This clonotype appeared many times. This chain links TRBV7-2 with TRBJ2-3; possible D gene TRBD2, 6 bases. The CDR3 sequence is 14 residues long. Trimming took 3 bases from V and 4 from J, leaving 11 bases between them. The germline gives CDR1 SGHTA, CDR2 FQGNSA. The CDR3 reads CASSLAGNSDTQYF. In DNA, the CDR3 is TGTGCCAGCAGCTTGGCGGGGAACTCAGATACGCAGTATTTT.

In this sample, this clonotype turned up many times. The chain employs TRBV12-3 or TRBV12-4 and TRBJ2-6; D not resolved. The CDR3 spans 14 residues. V was pared by 1 base and J by 6 bases, with 7 bases between. CDR3 nucleotides: TGTGCCAGCAGTTTAGTGAGTACGGCCAACGTCCTGACTTTC. This sequence encodes CASSLVSTANVLTF.

In the case of this clonotype: A much larger clone differs from this one at a single base, so this may be a read error. Without the conserved terminal phenylalanine or tryptophan, this CDR3 likely stems from a read error. The chain uses TRBV11-1 and TRBJ2-3, with 7 bases identical to TRBD1. J gave up 1 base and V 5 bases, and 6 bases lay outside the gene matches. The CDR3 loop spans 15 amino acids. Germline CDR1 is SGHAT and CDR2 is FQDESV (reference sequence). This chain's CDR3 is CASSPLTGGTDTQYL. CDR3 nucleotide sequence: TGTGCCAGCAGCCCCCTAACAGGGGGCACAGATACGCAGTATTTA.

In this sample, this clonotype turned up many times. V is TRBV7-2 and J is TRBJ1-2; D uncertain. The germline V and J ends were trimmed by 3 bases and 7 bases, with 18 bases remaining between them. This CDR3 region has 15 residues. Germline V gene lookup returns CDR1 SGHTA and CDR2 FQGNSA. CDR3 bases: TGTGCCAGCAGCTTGCGTTCCGGACCTAGTAGTGGCTACACCTTC. Residues: CASSLRSGPSSGYTF. The full variable domain, rest sourced from reference TRBV7-2 and TRBJ1-2, is GAGVSQSPSNKVTEKGKDVELRCDPISGHTALYWYRQSLGQGLEFLIYFQGNSAPDKSGLPSDRFSAERTGGSVSTLTIQRTQQEDSAVYLCASSLRSGPSSGYTFGSGTRLTVV.

This clonotype was detected many times. V gene TRBV12-3 or TRBV12-4 combines with J gene TRBJ2-1; TRBD2 matches 8 bases. This CDR3 has 12 residues. Germline trimming cut 6 bases from V and 9 bases from J; bases unmatched to any gene: 4. CDR3 sequence reads: CASRPTSAEQFF. For the CDR3, the DNA is TGTGCCAGCAGGCCGACTAGCGCTGAGCAGTTCTTC.

The table lists this clonotype with many counts. The J gene is TRBJ2-1, the V gene TRBV7-3; D is perhaps TRBD2 (5 bases). The germline V gene encodes CDR1 SGHTA and CDR2 FQGTGA. The V end was cut by 0 bases, the J end by 4 bases, with 13 bases between. The CDR3 contains 16 residues. The CDR3 loop reads CASSLTKWGEYNEQFF. The CDR3 nucleotides read TGTGCCAGCAGCTTAACGAAGTGGGGAGAGTACAATGAGCAGTTCTTC.

This clonotype has ten or more counts. This chain links TRBV9 with TRBJ2-7, with D possibly matching TRBD1 (5 bases). The germline CDR1 and CDR2 sequences are SGDLS and YYNGEE. V dropped 4 bases and J dropped 5 bases, with 19 bases sitting between them. This CDR3 is 15 amino acids long. CDR3 protein: CASSPTRLARDEQYF. The CDR3 DNA sequence: TGTGCCAGCAGCCCTACCCGCCTTGCCAGGGACGAGCAGTACTTC.

This clonotype has ten or more counts. CDR3 loop: CASSLYNYEQFF. CDR3 coding DNA: TGTGCCAGCAGCTTATACAATTATGAGCAGTTCTTC. This chain connects TRBV7-2 to TRBJ2-1; D call uncertain. Germline V lookup: CDR1 SGHTA, CDR2 FQGNSA. Between the trimmed V and J ends, which lost 2 bases and 8 bases, there was a span of 7 bases. CDR3 length: 12 amino acids.

This clonotype was seen a handful of times. A much larger clone differs by one base, so this may be a read error. The V and J genes are TRBV7-2 and TRBJ1-1; D is ambiguous. The CDR3 is 13 residues long. Trimming cost V 4 bases and J 1 base, with 7 bases left between them. Germline CDR1 reads SGHTA; CDR2 reads FQGNSA. For the CDR3, the DNA is TGTGCCAGCAGCTCTAAGTGGAACACTGAAGCTTTCTTT. Translated: CASSSKWNTEAFF. The full variable domain, with the rest looked up from reference TRBV7-2 and TRBJ1-1, is GAGVSQSPSNKVTEKGKDVELRCDPISGHTALYWYRQSLGQGLEFLIYFQGNSAPDKSGLPSDRFSAERTGGSVSTLTIQRTQQEDSAVYLCASSSKWNTEAFFGQGTRLTVV.

Ten or more counts support this clonotype. This chain connects TRBV18 to TRBJ2-1; D possibly uses TRBD1 or TRBD2 (6 bases each). The CDR3 has 14 amino acids. The germline V gene has CDR1 KGHSH and CDR2 LQKENI. The V end lost 3 bases, the J end lost 10 bases, and 16 bases lay between the germline ends. The CDR3 is CASSPRRDTDEQFF. In DNA, the CDR3 is TGTGCCAGCTCACCTAGGCGGGACACGGACGAGCAGTTCTTC.

There are many counts of this clonotype. V and J are TRBV7-2 and TRBJ2-3; D call uncertain. CDR3 length: 14 amino acids. Germline assignment: CDR1 SGHTA and CDR2 FQGNSA. The germline V and J ends were trimmed by 4 bases and 5 bases, with 13 bases remaining between them. The CDR3 DNA is TGTGCCAGCAGCTCGCCAAAGGGTGAAGATACGCAGTATTTT. It yields the protein CASSSPKGEDTQYF. Together with reference TRBV7-2 and TRBJ2-3, the CDR3 gives the full variable domain: GAGVSQSPSNKVTEKGKDVELRCDPISGHTALYWYRQSLGQGLEFLIYFQGNSAPDKSGLPSDRFSAERTGGSVSTLTIQRTQQEDSAVYLCASSSPKGEDTQYFGPGTRLTVL.

The sample holds many counts of this clonotype. The chain employs TRBV20-1 and TRBJ1-5, with D uncertain. The CDR3 is 13 amino acids. Looked up from germline, CDR1 is DFQATT and CDR2 is SNEGSKA (reference sequence). V was clipped by 2 bases and J by 4 bases, with 9 bases between them. The CDR3 is CSARSTFNQPQHF. CDR3 nucleotide sequence: TGCAGTGCTAGATCGACATTTAATCAGCCCCAGCATTTT.

A word on this clonotype: No conserved phenylalanine or tryptophan ends this CDR3, so it is likely a read error. V gene TRBV12-3 or TRBV12-4 combines with J gene TRBJ1-2; possibly TRBD1 for D (5 bases). The CDR3 runs to 15 residues. Trimming stripped 7 bases from V and 4 bases from J, with 19 bases between. CDR3 nucleotide sequence: TGTGCCAGCACCGAGTCGTTGGGACGACTCTATGGCTACACCAAC. It specifies CASTESLGRLYGYTN.

This clonotype was observed at least ten times. This sequence joins TRBV10-2 and TRBJ2-5; TRBD1 matches 8 bases. Germline V CDR1 and CDR2: WSHSY, SAAADI. The CDR3 is made up of 15 amino acids. The J segment lost 1 base and the V segment lost 6 bases, leaving 7 bases of the junction unmatched. This CDR3 is CASSIQGVTQETQYF. CDR3 nucleotide sequence: TGCGCCAGCAGCATACAGGGGGTGACCCAAGAGACCCAGTACTTC.

Worth noting for this clonotype: Germline and junction disagree at one end, which may indicate a read error. The chain couples TRBV20-1 to TRBJ1-6, with TRBD1 matching 7 bases. Germline CDR1 is DFQATT and CDR2 is SNEGSKA (reference sequence). CDR3 size: 16 residues. CDR3 protein: CSAPSAEGANNSHLHF. The CDR3 region has the DNA TGCAGTGCCCCTTCCGCCGAGGGGGCAAATAATTCACACCTCCACTTT.